The following is a TCR beta chain sequence with its context. Its antigen is undetermined. Produced via immunoSEQ multiplex PCR; TCRdb's table is partial and in-frame only. The sample includes about half a million clones, 65% to 85% of them seen just once. The CDR3 consists of 13 residues. V shed 10 bases and J 3 bases; nucleotides not matched to a gene: 6. CDR1 MNHEY and CDR2 SMNVEV come from the germline V gene (reference sequence). The entry originates in a study of shared clonotypes between healthy human individuals. Study-level findings and limits: An effect of sequencing depth on clonotype sharing among donors was expected. With few donors, the genetic and exposure-history diversity represented was limited.

The chain combines TRBV27 with TRBJ2-1, with 7 bases that match TRBD2. The sample taken for sequencing was PBMCs. The sequence was collected from a woman aged 40 to 50 in good health. Some clones in this sample may be carry-over from other donors' samples. This CDR3 reads CATWGGLYNEQFF. Written as DNA, the CDR3 is TGTGCCACTTGGGGAGGGCTCTACAATGAGCAGTTCTTC.